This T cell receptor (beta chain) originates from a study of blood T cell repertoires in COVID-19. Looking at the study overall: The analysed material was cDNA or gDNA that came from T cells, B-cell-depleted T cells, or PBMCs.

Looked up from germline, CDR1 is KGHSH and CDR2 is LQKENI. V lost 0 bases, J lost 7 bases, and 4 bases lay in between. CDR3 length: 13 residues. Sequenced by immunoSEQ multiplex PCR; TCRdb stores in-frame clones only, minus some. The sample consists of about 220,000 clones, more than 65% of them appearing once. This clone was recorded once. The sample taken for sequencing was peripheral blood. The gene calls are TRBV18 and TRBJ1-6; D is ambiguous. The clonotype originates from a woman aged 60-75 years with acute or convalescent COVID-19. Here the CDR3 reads CASSPPTNSPLHF. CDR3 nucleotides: TGTGCCAGCTCACCACCTACAAATTCACCCCTCCACTTT.